The source of this T cell receptor (beta chain) is a study of cytomegalovirus exposure and HLA in healthy donors. Study-level findings and limits: Most likely, a cluster of highly shared sequence variants arose as a sequencing artifact.

Note on this clone: Its antigen is still unknown.

Researchers ran the PCR with 60 Vbeta and 13 Jbeta primers. In the study's own analysis: Later, some 79 million unique TCR beta chains were counted in an analysis, and some 10 million of them were shared. Profiled with immunoSEQ multiplex PCR; TCRdb holds only in-frame clones, not every one. V, J and clone size are those of that table, while D and trimming were read from the DNA. This sample has fewer than 250,000 clones, with approximately 83% found just once. Germline CDR1 LGHNA, CDR2 YNFKEQ. Trimming shortened V by 0 bases and J by 0 bases, and 9 bases separated the two germline ends. CDR3 length: 17 residues.

The receptor's source is a woman between 45 and 60 years old in good health and CMV-seropositive. Sequenced input: PBMCs. The gene calls are TRBV4-2 and TRBJ2-6; possible D gene TRBD2, 5 bases. CDR3 sequence reads: CASSQEGRASGANVLTF. CDR3 bases: TGTGCCAGCAGCCAAGAAGGGCGGGCCTCTGGGGCCAACGTCCTGACTTTC.